Below, one TCR beta chain is given with its context. What it recognizes is unknown. A multiplex PCR was run with 60 Vbeta primers and 13 Jbeta primers. Some clones are missing from TCRdb's copy, which holds only in-frame ones; the method was immunoSEQ multiplex PCR. The table lists tens of thousands of clones, roughly four fifths of them singletons. While unrecorded immune exposures were likely, the donors were nominally healthy when sampled. This CDR3 spans 15 amino acids. Germline V gene lookup returns CDR1 SGHAT and CDR2 FQNNGV. V lost 0 bases, J lost 8 bases, and 8 bases stayed unmatched. This record comes from a study of cytomegalovirus exposure and HLA in healthy donors. Overall study findings and caveats: Most TCR sequences proved rare, with some public TCRs found in many donors.

The clonotype comes from a woman in her thirties in good health and CMV-seronegative. V gene TRBV11-2 combines with J gene TRBJ2-3, with 7 bases that match TRBD1. Specimen: PBMCs. DNA of the CDR3: TGTGCCAGCAGCTTAGACCCGGGACAGCATGTTACGCAGTATTTT. Protein: CASSLDPGQHVTQYF.